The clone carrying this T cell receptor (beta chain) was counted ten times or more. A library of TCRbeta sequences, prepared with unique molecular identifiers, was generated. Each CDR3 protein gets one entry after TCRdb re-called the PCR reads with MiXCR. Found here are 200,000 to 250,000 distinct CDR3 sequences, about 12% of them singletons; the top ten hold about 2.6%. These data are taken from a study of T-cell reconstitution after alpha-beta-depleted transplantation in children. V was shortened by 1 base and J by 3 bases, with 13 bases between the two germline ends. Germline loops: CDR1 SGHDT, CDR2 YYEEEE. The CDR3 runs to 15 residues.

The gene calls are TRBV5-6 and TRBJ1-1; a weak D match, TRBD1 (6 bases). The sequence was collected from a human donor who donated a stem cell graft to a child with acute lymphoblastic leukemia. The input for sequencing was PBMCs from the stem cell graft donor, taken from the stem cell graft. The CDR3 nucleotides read TGTGCCAGCAGCTTGACAGGGACATGGGACACTGAAGCTTTCTTT. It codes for CASSLTGTWDTEAFF.